The text below deals with one T cell receptor (beta chain). Its antigen is unknown. Sequencing used immunoSEQ multiplex PCR; TCRdb keeps in-frame clones, though not all of them. This table holds 60,000 to 85,000 clones, roughly 81% found once. This entry comes from a study of vaccination effects on CD4 cells after COVID-19. General study findings and limits: In healthy vaccinees, only 1 of 255 vaccine-induced clones cross-reacted with common cold coronaviruses. Early post-infection timepoints were missing from the study, which also had few convalescent patients.

V was cut by 0 bases and J by 2 bases, with 13 bases left in between. The CDR3 totals 17 residues. CDR1 and CDR2 (germline): WNHNN, SYGVQD (reference sequence). ViraFEST used viral peptide pools to expand antigen-specific CD4+ T cells before sequencing. CD4+ T cell isolation took place after approximately ten days of culture. Either the BNT162b2 or mRNA-1273 vaccine was given to participants in two doses. The TCR comes from a human donor who received a COVID-19 vaccine. Here the sequenced sample was CD4+ T cells from PBMCs cultured with HCoV-229E spike peptides, taken after COVID-19 vaccination. This chain connects TRBV10-1 to TRBJ2-2; no clear D. The CDR3 DNA follows: TGCGCCAGCAGTGAGTCGGGTTGGTCAGATAACACCGGGGAGCTGTTTTTT. Amino acid sequence: CASSESGWSDNTGELFF.